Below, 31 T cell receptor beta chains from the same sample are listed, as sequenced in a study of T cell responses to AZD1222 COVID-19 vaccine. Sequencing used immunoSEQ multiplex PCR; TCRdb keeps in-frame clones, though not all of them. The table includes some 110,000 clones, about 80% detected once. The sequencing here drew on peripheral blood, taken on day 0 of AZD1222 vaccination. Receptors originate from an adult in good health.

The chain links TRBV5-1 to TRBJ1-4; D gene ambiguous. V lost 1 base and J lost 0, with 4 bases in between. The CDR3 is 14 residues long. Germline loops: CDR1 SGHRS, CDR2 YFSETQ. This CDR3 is CASSLSPTNEKLFF. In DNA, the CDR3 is TGCGCCAGCAGCTTGTCCCCAACTAATGAAAAACTGTTTTTT. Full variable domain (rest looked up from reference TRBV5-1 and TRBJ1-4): KAGVTQTPRYLIKTRGQQVTLSCSPISGHRSVSWYQQTPGQGLQFLFEYFSETQRNKGNFPGRFSGRQFSNSRSEMNVSTLELGDSALYLCASSLSPTNEKLFFGSGTQLSVL.

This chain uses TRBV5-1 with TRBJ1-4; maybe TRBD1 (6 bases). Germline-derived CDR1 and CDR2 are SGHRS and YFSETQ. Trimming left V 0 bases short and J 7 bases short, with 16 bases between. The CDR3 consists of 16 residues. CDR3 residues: CASSLAPTGGGEKLFF. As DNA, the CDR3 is TGCGCCAGCAGCTTGGCCCCGACAGGAGGGGGTGAAAAACTGTTTTTT.

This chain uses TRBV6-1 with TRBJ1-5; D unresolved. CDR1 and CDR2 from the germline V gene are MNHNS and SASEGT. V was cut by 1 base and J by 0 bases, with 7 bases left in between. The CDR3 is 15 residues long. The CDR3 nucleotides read TGTGCCAGCAGTGAAGGTCAGTTTAGCAATCAGCCCCAGCATTTT. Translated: CASSEGQFSNQPQHF.

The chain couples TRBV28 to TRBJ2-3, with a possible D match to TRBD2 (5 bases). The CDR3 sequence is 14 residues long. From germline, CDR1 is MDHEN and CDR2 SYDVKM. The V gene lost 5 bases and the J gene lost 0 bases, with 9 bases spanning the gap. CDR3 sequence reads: CASSPRTSTDTQYF. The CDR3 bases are TGTGCCAGCAGTCCCAGGACTAGCACAGATACGCAGTATTTT.

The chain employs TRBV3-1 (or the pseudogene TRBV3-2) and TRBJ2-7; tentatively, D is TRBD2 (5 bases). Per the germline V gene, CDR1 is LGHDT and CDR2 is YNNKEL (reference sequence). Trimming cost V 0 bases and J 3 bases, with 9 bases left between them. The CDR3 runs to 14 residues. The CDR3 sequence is CASSQEGSSYEQYF. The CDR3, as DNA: TGTGCCAGCAGCCAAGAGGGGAGTAGCTACGAGCAGTACTTC.

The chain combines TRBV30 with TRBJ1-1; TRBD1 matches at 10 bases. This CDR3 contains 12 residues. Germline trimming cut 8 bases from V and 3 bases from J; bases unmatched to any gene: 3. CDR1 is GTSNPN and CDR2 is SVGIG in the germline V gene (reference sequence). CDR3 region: CAGDRGYTEAFF. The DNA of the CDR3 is TGTGCCGGGGACAGGGGATACACTGAAGCTTTCTTT.

CDR3 DNA sequence: TGTGCCAGCAGTTTAAGGGCTAGCGGGAGTTCTGAGACCCAGTACTTC. It is translated as CASSLRASGSSETQYF. The V gene is TRBV27, the J gene TRBJ2-5; 10 nucleotides match TRBD2. V was clipped by 2 bases and J by 5 bases; unmatched bases: 8. From germline, CDR1 is MNHEY and CDR2 SMNVEV (reference sequence). The CDR3 sequence is 16 residues long.

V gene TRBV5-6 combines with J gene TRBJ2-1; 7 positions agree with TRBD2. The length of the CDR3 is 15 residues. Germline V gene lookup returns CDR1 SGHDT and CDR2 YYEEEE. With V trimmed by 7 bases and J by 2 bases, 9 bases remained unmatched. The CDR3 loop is CASGEKRGTYNEQFF. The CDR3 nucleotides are TGTGCCAGCGGCGAAAAGCGGGGCACCTACAATGAGCAGTTCTTC.

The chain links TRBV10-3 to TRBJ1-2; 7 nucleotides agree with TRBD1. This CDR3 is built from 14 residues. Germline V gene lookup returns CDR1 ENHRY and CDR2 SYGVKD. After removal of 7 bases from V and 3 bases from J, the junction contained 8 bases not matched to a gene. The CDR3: CAINDQQGYYGYTF. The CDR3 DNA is TGTGCCATCAACGATCAACAGGGGTACTATGGCTACACCTTC.

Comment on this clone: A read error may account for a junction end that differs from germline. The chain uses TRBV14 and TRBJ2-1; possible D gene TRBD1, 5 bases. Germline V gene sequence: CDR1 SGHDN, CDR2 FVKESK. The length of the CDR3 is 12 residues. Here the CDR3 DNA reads TGTGCCAGCAGCCGCTATCAGGCAGGGAAAATCTTC. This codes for CASSRYQAGKIF.

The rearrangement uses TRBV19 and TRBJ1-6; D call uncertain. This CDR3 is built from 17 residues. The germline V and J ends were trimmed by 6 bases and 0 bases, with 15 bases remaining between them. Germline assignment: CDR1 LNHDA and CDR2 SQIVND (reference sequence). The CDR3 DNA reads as TGTGCCAGTAGCCGTGACACTCCGAGCTCCTATAATTCACCCCTCCACTTT. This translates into CASSRDTPSSYNSPLHF.

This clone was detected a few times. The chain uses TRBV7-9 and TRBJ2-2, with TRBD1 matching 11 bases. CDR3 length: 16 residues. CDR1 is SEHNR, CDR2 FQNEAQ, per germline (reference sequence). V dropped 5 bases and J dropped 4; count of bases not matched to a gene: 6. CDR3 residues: CASSERGQGGTGELFF. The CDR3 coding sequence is TGTGCCAGCAGCGAAAGGGGACAGGGGGGCACCGGGGAGCTGTTTTTT.

The CDR3 bases are TGTGCCAGCACCCAAGTAGGGGGCGGGCGTGAAGCTTTCTTT. Translated: CASTQVGGGREAFF. The rearrangement joins TRBV27 to TRBJ1-1; 7 bases agree with TRBD1. The CDR3 extends over 14 amino acids. Trimming took 7 bases from V and 7 from J; bases not matched to a gene: 12. Germline values: CDR1 MNHEY, CDR2 SMNVEV (reference sequence).

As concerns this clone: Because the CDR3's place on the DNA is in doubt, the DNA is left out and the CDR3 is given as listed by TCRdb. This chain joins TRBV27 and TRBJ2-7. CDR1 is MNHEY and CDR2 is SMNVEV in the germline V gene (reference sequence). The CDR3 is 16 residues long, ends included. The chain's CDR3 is CASSSDGSFGPGRTSF.

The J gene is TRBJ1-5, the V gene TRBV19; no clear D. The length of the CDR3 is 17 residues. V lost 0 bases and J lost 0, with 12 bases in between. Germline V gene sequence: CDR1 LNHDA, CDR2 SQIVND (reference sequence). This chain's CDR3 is CASSIEGNGYSNQPQHF. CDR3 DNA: TGTGCCAGTAGTATAGAGGGCAATGGCTATAGCAATCAGCCCCAGCATTTT.

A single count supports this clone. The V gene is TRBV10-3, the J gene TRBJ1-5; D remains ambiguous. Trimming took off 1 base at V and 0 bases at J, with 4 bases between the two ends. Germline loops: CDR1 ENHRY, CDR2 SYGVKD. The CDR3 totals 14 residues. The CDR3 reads CAISEYLSNQPQHF. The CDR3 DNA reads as TGTGCCATCAGTGAGTACCTTAGCAATCAGCCCCAGCATTTT.

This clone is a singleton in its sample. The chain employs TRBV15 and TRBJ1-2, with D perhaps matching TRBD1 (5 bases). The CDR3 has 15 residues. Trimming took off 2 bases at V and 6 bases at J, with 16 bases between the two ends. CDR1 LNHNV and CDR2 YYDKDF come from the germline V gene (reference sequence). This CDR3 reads CATSRQGFPRDGYTF. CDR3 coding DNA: TGTGCCACCAGCAGACAGGGATTCCCAAGGGATGGCTACACCTTC. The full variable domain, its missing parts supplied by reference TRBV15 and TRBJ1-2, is DAMVIQNPRYQVTQFGKPVTLSCSQTLNHNVMYWYQQKSSQAPKLLFHYYDKDFNNEADTPDNFQSRRPNTSFCFLDIRSPGLGDTAMYLCATSRQGFPRDGYTFGSGTRLTVV.

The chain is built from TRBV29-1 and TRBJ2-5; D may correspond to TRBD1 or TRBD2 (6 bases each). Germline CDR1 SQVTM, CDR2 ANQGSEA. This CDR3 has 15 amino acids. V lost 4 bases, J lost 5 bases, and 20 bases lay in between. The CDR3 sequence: CSVGSIAGGEETQYF. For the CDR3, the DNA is TGCAGCGTTGGGTCGATTGCCGGGGGCGAGGAGACCCAGTACTTC.

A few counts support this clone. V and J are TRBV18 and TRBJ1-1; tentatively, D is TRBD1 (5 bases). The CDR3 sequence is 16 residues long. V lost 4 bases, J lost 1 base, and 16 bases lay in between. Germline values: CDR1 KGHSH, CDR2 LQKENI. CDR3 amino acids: CASSRDFNWANTEAFF. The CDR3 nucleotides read TGTGCCAGCTCACGGGACTTCAACTGGGCGAACACTGAAGCTTTCTTT. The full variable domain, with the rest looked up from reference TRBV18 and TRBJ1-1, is NAGVMQNPRHLVRRRGQEARLRCSPMKGHSHVYWYRQLPEEGLKFMVYLQKENIIDESGMPKERFSAEFPKEGPSILRIQQVVRGDSAAYFCASSRDFNWANTEAFFGQGTRLTVV.

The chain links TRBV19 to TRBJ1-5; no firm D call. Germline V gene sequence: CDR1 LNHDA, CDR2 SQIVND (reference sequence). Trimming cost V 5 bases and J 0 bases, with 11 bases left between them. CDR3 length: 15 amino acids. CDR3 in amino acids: CASSGYGNSNQPQHF. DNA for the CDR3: TGTGCCAGTAGTGGATACGGTAATAGCAATCAGCCCCAGCATTTT. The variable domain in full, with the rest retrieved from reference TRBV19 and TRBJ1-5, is DGGITQSPKYLFRKEGQNVTLSCEQNLNHDAMYWYRQDPGQGLRLIYYSQIVNDFQKGDIAEGYSVSREKKESFPLTVTSAQKNPTAFYLCASSGYGNSNQPQHFGDGTRLSIL.

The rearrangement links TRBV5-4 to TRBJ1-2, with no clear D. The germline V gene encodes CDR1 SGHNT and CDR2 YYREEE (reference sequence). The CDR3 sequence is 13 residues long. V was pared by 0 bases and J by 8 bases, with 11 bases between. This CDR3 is CASSLARERGYTF. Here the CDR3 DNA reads TGTGCCAGCAGCTTGGCGAGGGAGCGGGGCTACACCTTC.

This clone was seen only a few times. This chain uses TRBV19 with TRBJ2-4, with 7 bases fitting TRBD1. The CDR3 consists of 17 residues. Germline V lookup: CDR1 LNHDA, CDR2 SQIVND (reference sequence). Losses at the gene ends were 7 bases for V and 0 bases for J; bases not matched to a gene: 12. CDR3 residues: CASKGAGEIKAKNIQYF. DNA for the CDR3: TGTGCCAGTAAGGGGGCAGGGGAGATTAAAGCCAAAAACATTCAGTACTTC.

The CDR3: CASSIYSGRAYEQYF. CDR3 sequence (DNA): TGTGCCAGTAGTATCTACAGCGGGAGGGCCTACGAGCAGTACTTC. The chain uses TRBV19 and TRBJ2-7; 10 positions match TRBD2. CDR3 size: 15 residues. J lost 2 bases, V lost 3 bases, and 4 bases had no gene match. CDR1 LNHDA and CDR2 SQIVND come from the germline V gene (reference sequence).

As DNA, the CDR3 is TGTGCCAGCAGCTTAGGCGTGGGCTACGAGCAGTACTTC. Protein sequence: CASSLGVGYEQYF. The chain employs TRBV7-2 and TRBJ2-7, with D uncertain. CDR1 is SGHTA and CDR2 is FQGNSA in the germline V gene. The CDR3 covers 13 residues. Trimming shortened V by 1 base and J by 3 bases, and 7 bases separated the two germline ends.

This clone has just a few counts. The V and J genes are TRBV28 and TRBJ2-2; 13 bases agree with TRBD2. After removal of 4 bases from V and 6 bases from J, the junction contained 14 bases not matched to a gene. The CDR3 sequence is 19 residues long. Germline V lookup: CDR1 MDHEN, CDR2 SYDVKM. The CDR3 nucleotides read TGTGCCAGCAGTTCGAACGGATGGACTAGCGGGAGTCGGGCCGGGGAGCTGTTTTTT. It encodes CASSSNGWTSGSRAGELFF.

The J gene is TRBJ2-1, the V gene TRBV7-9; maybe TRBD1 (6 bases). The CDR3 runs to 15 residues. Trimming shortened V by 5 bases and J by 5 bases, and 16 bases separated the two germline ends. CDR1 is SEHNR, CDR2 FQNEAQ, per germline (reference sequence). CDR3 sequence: CASSLWTDFDNEQFF. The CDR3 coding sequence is TGTGCCAGCAGCCTCTGGACAGATTTCGACAATGAGCAGTTCTTC.

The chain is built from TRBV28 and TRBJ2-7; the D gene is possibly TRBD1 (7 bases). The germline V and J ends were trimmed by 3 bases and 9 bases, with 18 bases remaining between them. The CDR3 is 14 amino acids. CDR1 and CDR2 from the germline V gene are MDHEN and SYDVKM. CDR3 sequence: CASSFGQGGRGQYF. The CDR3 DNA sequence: TGTGCCAGCAGTTTCGGCCAGGGGGGTCGGGGGCAGTACTTC.

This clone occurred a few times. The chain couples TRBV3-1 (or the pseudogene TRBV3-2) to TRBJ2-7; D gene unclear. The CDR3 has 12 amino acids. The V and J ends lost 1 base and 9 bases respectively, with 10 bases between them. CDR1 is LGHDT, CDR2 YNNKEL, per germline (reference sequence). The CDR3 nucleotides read TGTGCCAGCAGCCAAGTGTTTACGGGGCAGTACTTC. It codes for CASSQVFTGQYF.

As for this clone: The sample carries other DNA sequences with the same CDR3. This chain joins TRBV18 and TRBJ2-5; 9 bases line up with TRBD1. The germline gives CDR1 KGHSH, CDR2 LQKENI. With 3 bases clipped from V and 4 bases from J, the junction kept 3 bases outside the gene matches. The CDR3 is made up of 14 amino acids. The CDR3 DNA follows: TGTGCCAGCTCACCGGGACAGGGATTAGAGACCCAGTACTTC. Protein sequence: CASSPGQGLETQYF.

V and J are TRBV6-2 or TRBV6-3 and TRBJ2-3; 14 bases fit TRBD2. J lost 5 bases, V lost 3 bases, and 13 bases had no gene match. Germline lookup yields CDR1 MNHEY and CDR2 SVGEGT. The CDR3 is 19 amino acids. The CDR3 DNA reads TGTGCCAGCAGTTATACAACCTCGGGACTAGCGGGAGATCAAGATACGCAGTATTTT. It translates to CASSYTTSGLAGDQDTQYF.

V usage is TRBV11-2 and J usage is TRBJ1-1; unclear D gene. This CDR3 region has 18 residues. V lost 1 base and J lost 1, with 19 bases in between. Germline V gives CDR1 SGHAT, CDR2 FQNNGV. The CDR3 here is CASSLGLAPVKQNTEAFF. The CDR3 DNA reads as TGTGCCAGCAGCTTAGGTCTCGCTCCAGTCAAACAGAACACTGAAGCTTTCTTT.